The 10 T cell receptor beta chains listed next were all sequenced from one sample in a study of blood T cell repertoires in COVID-19. Measured with immunoSEQ multiplex PCR; TCRdb has only the in-frame clones, and not every one. The sample records 60,000 to 70,000 clones, 88% being singletons. Sequenced: peripheral blood. Source of these receptors: a woman aged 60-75 years with COVID-19, enrolled during active disease.

J is TRBJ1-2 and V is TRBV19; a possible D gene is TRBD1 (6 bases). The CDR3 is 15 residues long. CDR1 is LNHDA, CDR2 SQIVND, per germline (reference sequence). V lost 5 bases to trimming and J lost 4 bases, with 17 bases between them. CDR3 coding DNA: TGTGCCAGTAGTCCGGTCGAGGGACATTTCTATGGCTACACCTTC. This codes for CASSPVEGHFYGYTF.

A single count supports this clone. The rearrangement links TRBV7-9 to TRBJ2-1; 7 positions agree with TRBD2. The germline gives CDR1 SEHNR, CDR2 FQNEAQ (reference sequence). The V gene end was trimmed by 4 bases and the J gene end by 15 bases; junction bases not matched to a gene: 6. The CDR3 sequence is 11 residues long. DNA of the CDR3: TGTGCCAGCAGCTCCTGGGACTATAGGTTCTTC. Protein: CASSSWDYRFF. Using reference TRBV7-9 and TRBJ2-1 for the parts outside the CDR3, the full variable domain is DTGVSQNPRHKITKRGQNVTFRCDPISEHNRLYWYRQTLGQGPEFLTYFQNEAQLEKSRLLSDRFSAERPKGSFSTLEIQRTEQGDSAMYLCASSSWDYRFFGPGTRLTVL.

The rearrangement joins TRBV4-3 to TRBJ2-3, with D possibly being TRBD2 (5 bases). Germline V lookup: CDR1 LGHNA, CDR2 YSLEER. V was clipped by 1 base and J by 0 bases, with 8 bases between them. The CDR3 totals 15 residues. CDR3 sequence (DNA): TGCGCCAGCAGCCAAGCTTTAGCGAGCACAGATACGCAGTATTTT. Its protein product is CASSQALASTDTQYF.

This clone was recorded once. The genes are TRBV14 and TRBJ2-7, with 7 bases lining up with TRBD1. This CDR3 comprises 13 residues. V shed 3 bases and J 9 bases; nucleotides not matched to a gene: 8. Germline CDR1 and CDR2: SGHDN and FVKESK. The CDR3 here is CASSQDRNGWQYF. CDR3 sequence (DNA): TGTGCCAGCAGCCAGGACAGGAACGGTTGGCAGTACTTC.

The chain couples TRBV4-3 to TRBJ2-3, with 7 bases fitting TRBD2. The V gene's germline CDR1 is LGHNA and CDR2 YSLEER. CDR3 length: 17 amino acids. The V segment lost 3 bases and the J segment 0 bases; nucleotides outside the gene matches: 9. The CDR3 loop reads CASSQYSSGASTDTQYF. The CDR3 nucleotides read TGCGCCAGCAGCCAGTACTCTAGCGGTGCTAGCACAGATACGCAGTATTTT.

V gene TRBV28 combines with J gene TRBJ1-6, with D possibly matching TRBD1 (5 bases). The V gene's germline CDR1 is MDHEN and CDR2 SYDVKM. V was cut by 2 bases and J by 11 bases, with 13 bases left in between. CDR3 size: 14 residues. CDR3 sequence reads: CASSLSPFRAPLHF. The CDR3 DNA reads as TGTGCCAGCAGTTTAAGTCCGTTCAGGGCACCCCTCCACTTT.

This clone has just one count. This chain links TRBV29-1 with TRBJ2-1; D is unclear. Germline V gene sequence: CDR1 SQVTM, CDR2 ANQGSEA. The CDR3 length is 13 residues. The ends were cut back, 4 bases at V and 0 bases at J, with 7 bases in the middle. In nucleotides, the CDR3 is TGCAGCGTTGGTAGGAGCTCCTACAATGAGCAGTTCTTC. The encoded protein is CSVGRSSYNEQFF.

The chain links TRBV7-2 to TRBJ1-5; no clear D gene. Deletions cut 7 bases from V and 0 bases from J, with 4 bases between. CDR3 size: 12 residues. Germline V gene data show CDR1 as SGHTA and CDR2 as FQGNSA. DNA for the CDR3: TGTGCCAGCACCATTAGCAATCAGCCCCAGCATTTT. The encoded protein is CASTISNQPQHF.

This clone showed up just a few times. This chain links TRBV11-2 with TRBJ2-1; the D gene is possibly TRBD2 (6 bases). Germline values: CDR1 SGHAT, CDR2 FQNNGV. The CDR3 is made up of 14 amino acids. V dropped 0 bases and J dropped 9 bases, with 12 bases sitting between them. CDR3 DNA sequence: TGTGCCAGCAGCTTAGATCCCGGGACTTCTGAGCAGTTCTTC. It specifies CASSLDPGTSEQFF.

The V call is TRBV7-9, the J call TRBJ2-5, with D tentatively TRBD1 (6 bases). Germline V lookup: CDR1 SEHNR, CDR2 FQNEAQ (reference sequence). The length of the CDR3 is 15 residues. Deletions cut 0 bases from V and 3 bases from J, with 11 bases between. CDR3 protein: CASSLASTGEETQYF. In nucleotides, the CDR3 is TGTGCCAGCAGCTTAGCTTCGACAGGAGAAGAGACCCAGTACTTC.